This note documents a single T cell receptor (beta chain) sequence. Its specificity is unknown. The data are from a study of CD8+CD57+ T cells in acquired aplastic anemia. In the study overall: DNA per sorted CD4+ or CD8+ sample ranged about 0.2 to 30 ug, averaging around 3 ug. The study, taken as a whole, reports: Statistical testing detected no significant gap in CD8+ Simpson's diversity between patients and controls.

Trimming left V 8 bases short and J 7 bases short, with 15 bases between. CDR3 length: 13 amino acids. Per the germline V gene, CDR1 is SNHLY and CDR2 is FYNNEI. According to the study, genomic DNA was the template for TCR beta VDJ and CDR3 profiling. Using its own MiXCR run on the reads, TCRdb lists one record per CDR3 protein. The sample includes 200,000 or so distinct CDR3 sequences, around three fifths of them seen just once. The receptor was isolated from a human donor with severe aplastic anemia or a healthy control (not recorded which). The V gene is TRBV2, the J gene TRBJ2-1; D uncertain. The sequenced sample consisted of sorted CD4+, CD8+, or CD8+CD57+ T cells (not recorded which) from PBMCs. DNA of the CDR3: TGTGCCAGCGATGTCCTGGGGATTAATGAGCAGTTCTTC. It encodes CASDVLGINEQFF. Drawing the rest from reference TRBV2 and TRBJ2-1, the complete variable domain is EPEVTQTPSHQVTQMGQEVILRCVPISNHLYFYWYRQILGQKVEFLVSFYNNEISEKSEIFDDQFSVERPDGSNFTLKIRSTKLEDSAMYFCASDVLGINEQFFGPGTRLTVL.